The 20 T cell receptor beta chains given below trace back to one sample, sequenced in a study of low-dose radiotherapy and immunotherapy resistance in tumors. As for time point: after trial treatment. Specified treatment: LDRT plus nivolumab, ipilimumab, low-dose cyclophosphamide and aspirin (RACIN trial). First-strand cDNA relied on TRAV- and TRBV-specific primers spanning alpha and beta chains. With a constant-region primer and a V-primer adapter, TCRs were subjected to 20 PCR cycles of amplification. TCRdb redid the calling of the reads with MiXCR, one entry per CDR3 protein. The table shows roughly 56,000 distinct CDR3 sequences, with around 23% occurring only once. The sequencing here drew on PBMCs, taken after low-dose radiotherapy plus immunotherapy. These receptors were obtained from a male donor with prostate cancer.

On this clonotype: A far bigger clonotype differs at one base, so this is likely a read error. The V and J genes are TRBV5-8 and TRBJ2-1; a weak D match, TRBD2 (5 bases). Germline V gene sequence: CDR1 SGHTS, CDR2 YDEGEE. Trimming removed 4 bases at V and 6 bases at J, with 17 bases between. The CDR3 sequence is 15 residues long. CDR3 sequence: CASSAEAETCNEQFF. In DNA, the CDR3 is TGTGCCAGCAGCGCGGAGGCAGAAACCTGCAATGAGCAGTTCTTC.

This clonotype was counted many times. This rearrangement joins TRBV20-1 to TRBJ2-3; D is ambiguous. The CDR3 totals 16 residues. V gave up 1 base and J gave up 2 bases, with 16 bases separating them. Per germline, CDR1 DFQATT and CDR2 SNEGSKA (reference sequence). As DNA, the CDR3 is TGCAGTGCTAGAGCGATAGGGAAAACTTACACAGATACGCAGTATTTT. It yields the protein CSARAIGKTYTDTQYF.

Many counts were recorded for this clonotype. The rearrangement links TRBV6-2 or TRBV6-3 to TRBJ1-2; possibly TRBD1 for D (6 bases). Deletions cut 0 bases from V and 5 bases from J, with 10 bases between. CDR3 length: 14 amino acids. From germline, CDR1 is MNHEY and CDR2 SVGEGT. CDR3 protein: CASSYSRTVYGYTF. CDR3 nucleotide sequence: TGTGCCAGCAGTTACTCCCGGACAGTTTATGGCTACACCTTC.

This clonotype has a count of ten or more. This rearrangement joins TRBV7-9 to TRBJ2-7, with D perhaps TRBD1 (5 bases). Per germline, CDR1 SEHNR and CDR2 FQNEAQ (reference sequence). Trimming took off 3 bases at V and 1 base at J, with 10 bases between the two ends. The CDR3 consists of 14 residues. The CDR3 DNA is TGTGCCAGCAGCTTGGGGCAGGTATCCTACGAGCAGTACTTC. Residues: CASSLGQVSYEQYF. Full variable domain (rest looked up from reference TRBV7-9 and TRBJ2-7): DTGVSQNPRHKITKRGQNVTFRCDPISEHNRLYWYRQTLGQGPEFLTYFQNEAQLEKSRLLSDRFSAERPKGSFSTLEIQRTEQGDSAMYLCASSLGQVSYEQYFGPGTRLTVT.

This clonotype was counted many times. The rearrangement uses TRBV19 and TRBJ2-6, with 7 bases matching TRBD1. Trimming at V came to 9 bases and at J to 2 bases, leaving 10 bases not matched to a gene. The CDR3 is 16 residues long. The germline V gene encodes CDR1 LNHDA and CDR2 SQIVND (reference sequence). CDR3 sequence (DNA): TGTGCCAGCCCGGGACAGCCGGTAACTGGGGCCAACGTCCTGACTTTC. Translated, it gives CASPGQPVTGANVLTF.

This clonotype was detected ten times or more. The rearrangement uses TRBV24-1 and TRBJ1-6, with D maybe TRBD1 (5 bases). Trimming pared 7 bases from V and 13 bases from J, leaving 22 bases between. CDR3 length: 15 amino acids. The germline V gene encodes CDR1 KGHDR and CDR2 SFDVKD. The CDR3 is CATSLVDGAPRPLHF. Written as DNA, the CDR3 is TGTGCCACCAGCCTAGTCGACGGGGCCCCCCGGCCCCTCCACTTT.

This clonotype was counted at least ten times. This chain uses TRBV7-8 with TRBJ2-1; TRBD2 agrees at 8 bases. This CDR3 region has 17 residues. Germline V CDR1 and CDR2: SGHVS, FQNEAQ. V was pared by 0 bases and J by 4 bases, with 8 bases of the junction left unmatched. The CDR3 region is CASSLAGRALLYNEQFF. For the CDR3, the DNA is TGTGCCAGCAGCTTAGCCGGGAGGGCCTTATTATACAATGAGCAGTTCTTC. Full variable domain (outside the CDR3, taken from reference TRBV7-8 and TRBJ2-1): GAGVSQSPRYKVAKRGQDVALRCDPISGHVSLFWYQQALGQGPEFLTYFQNEAQLDKSGLPSDRFFAERPEGSVSTLKIQRTQQEDSAVYLCASSLAGRALLYNEQFFGPGTRLTVL.

This clonotype was counted at least ten times. The V gene is TRBV5-6, the J gene TRBJ2-1, with 16 bases lining up with TRBD2. This CDR3 contains 16 residues. Germline CDR1 SGHDT, CDR2 YYEEEE. The V segment lost 3 bases and the J segment 9 bases; nucleotides outside the gene matches: 6. The CDR3 DNA follows: TGTGCCAGCAGCTGGGGACTAGCGGGGGGGCCTTCTGAGCAGTTCTTC. This sequence encodes CASSWGLAGGPSEQFF.

By sample share, this clonotype is medium-sized. The chain combines TRBV6-2 or TRBV6-3 with TRBJ2-1, with 11 bases that match TRBD2. The CDR3 consists of 15 residues. From germline, CDR1 is MNHEY and CDR2 SVGEGT. V was pared by 4 bases and J by 6 bases, with 5 bases of the junction left unmatched. CDR3 loop: CASSLTSGNLNEQFF. CDR3 in DNA: TGTGCCAGCAGTTTGACTAGCGGGAATCTCAATGAGCAGTTCTTC.

Concerning this clonotype itself: A far larger clone is one base from this, pointing to a likely read error. This chain joins TRBV5-2 and TRBJ2-7. TRBV5-2 is listed as a pseudogene. This CDR3 comprises 16 residues. Here the CDR3 DNA reads TGTGTCAGCAGCCTTTTAAACTCTTACGTACCCTACGAGCAGTACTTC. Protein product: CVSSLLNSYVPYEQYF.

The V gene is TRBV5-6, the J gene TRBJ2-6; 9 bases are a match to TRBD1. Trimming removed 6 bases from V and 0 bases from J; junction bases left unmatched: 10. This CDR3 has 18 residues. Germline loops: CDR1 SGHDT, CDR2 YYEEEE. CDR3 loop: CASTGWDRVRSGANVLTF. CDR3 in DNA: TGTGCCAGCACCGGCTGGGACAGGGTTCGCTCTGGGGCCAACGTCCTGACTTTC.

This clonotype was found many times. The rearrangement joins TRBV5-1 to TRBJ2-1; maybe TRBD2 (6 bases). The germline gives CDR1 SGHRS, CDR2 YFSETQ. Trimming shortened V by 0 bases and J by 0 bases, and 10 bases separated the two germline ends. The CDR3 totals 16 residues. In nucleotides, the CDR3 is TGCGCCAGCAGCTTGGGTCGCGGGAACTCCTACAATGAGCAGTTCTTC. Its protein is CASSLGRGNSYNEQFF. The full variable domain, with the rest looked up from reference TRBV5-1 and TRBJ2-1, is KAGVTQTPRYLIKTRGQQVTLSCSPISGHRSVSWYQQTPGQGLQFLFEYFSETQRNKGNFPGRFSGRQFSNSRSEMNVSTLELGDSALYLCASSLGRGNSYNEQFFGPGTRLTVL.

This clonotype was seen a handful of times. The chain employs TRBV6-2 or TRBV6-3 and TRBJ1-5; D is undetermined. The CDR3 has 15 amino acids. V was trimmed by 8 bases and J by 2 bases, leaving 16 bases between them. CDR1 MNHEY and CDR2 SVGEGT come from the germline V gene. CDR3 nucleotides: TGTGCCAGCGAGTGGGAGAGGGTCGGCAATCAGCCCCAGCATTTT. Translating gives CASEWERVGNQPQHF.

This clonotype was picked up a small number of times. The chain combines TRBV29-1 with TRBJ1-1; tentative D call: TRBD1 (5 bases). Germline CDR1 is SQVTM and CDR2 is ANQGSEA. The CDR3 is 14 residues long. Trimming took 6 bases from V and 3 from J, leaving 17 bases between them. The CDR3, as DNA: TGCAGCGTCCCGGTCGGGGACGGCTACACTGAAGCTTTCTTT. Protein product: CSVPVGDGYTEAFF.

This clonotype was detected many times. The rearrangement joins TRBV6-6 to TRBJ2-2; perhaps TRBD1 as D (5 bases). CDR3 length equals 15 residues. Germline CDR1 MNHNY, CDR2 SVGAGI (reference sequence). The V end was cut by 5 bases, the J end by 3 bases, with 13 bases between. The CDR3 region has the DNA TGTGCCAGCAGTGACCAGGGTCCGTACACCGGGGAGCTGTTTTTT. It yields the protein CASSDQGPYTGELFF.

The chain uses TRBV4-1 and TRBJ2-3; the match to TRBD2 covers 12 bases. V lost 4 bases to trimming and J lost 11 bases; unmatched junction nucleotides: 28. This CDR3 contains 21 residues. Germline V CDR1 and CDR2: MGHRA, YSYEKL. The CDR3 protein is CASSPRGASGGGIYPTGGQYF. The CDR3 DNA reads TGCGCCAGCAGCCCCCGTGGCGCTAGCGGGGGGGGGATCTACCCCACAGGTGGGCAGTATTTT.

Many counts were recorded for this clonotype. CDR3 nucleotide sequence: TGTGCCAGCAGTGCACCGGGACTAGCGGACACCGGGGAGCTGTTTTTT. It translates to CASSAPGLADTGELFF. The chain couples TRBV6-2 or TRBV6-3 to TRBJ2-2; TRBD2 agrees at 11 bases. The germline CDR1 and CDR2 sequences are MNHEY and SVGEGT. V was pared by 5 bases and J by 3 bases, with 5 bases of the junction left unmatched. The CDR3 is 16 residues long.

A remark on this clonotype: One end of the junction is discordant with germline, which a read error may explain. This sequence joins TRBV5-1 and TRBJ2-2; TRBD2 matches 9 bases. Looked up from germline, CDR1 is SGHRS and CDR2 is YFSETQ. CDR3 length: 20 residues. CDR3 DNA sequence: TGTGCCAGCAGCTTGCGGGTTTGGAGATTAGCGGGAGAGAACACCGGGGAGCTGTTTTTT. Amino acid sequence: CASSLRVWRLAGENTGELFF. Together with reference TRBV5-1 and TRBJ2-2, the CDR3 gives the full variable domain: KAGVTQTPRYLIKTRGQQVTLSCSPISGHRSVSWYQQTPGQGLQFLFEYFSETQRNKGNFPGRFSGRQFSNSRSEMNVSTLELGDSALYLCASSLRVWRLAGENTGELFFGEGSRLTVL.

This clonotype was observed at least ten times. This rearrangement joins TRBV4-2 to TRBJ2-1; TRBD2 matches at 11 bases. V shed 8 bases, J shed 4 bases, and the junction held 7 bases outside the gene matches. This CDR3 comprises 15 residues. CDR1 LGHNA and CDR2 YNFKEQ come from the germline V gene. The CDR3 spells CASATSGGPYNEQFF. Written as DNA, the CDR3 is TGTGCCAGCGCCACTAGCGGGGGCCCATACAATGAGCAGTTCTTC.

This clonotype came up a few times. The gene calls are TRBV6-1 and TRBJ2-1, with 7 nucleotides matching TRBD1. Per the germline V gene, CDR1 is MNHNS and CDR2 is SASEGT. With V trimmed by 9 bases and J by 4 bases, 3 bases remained unmatched. This CDR3 comprises 12 residues. CDR3 DNA: TGTGCCAGTGACAGGGTTTACAATGAGCAGTTCTTC. Protein sequence: CASDRVYNEQFF.